Sequencing of this TCR beta chain was carried out in a study of technical replicates of blood from several donors. The method was immunoSEQ multiplex PCR; TCRdb's version includes in-frame clones alone and lacks a portion of them. The sample yields approximately 70,000 clones, about 94% seen once. The V and J ends lost 4 bases and 3 bases, in that order; junction bases with no gene match: 5. The CDR3 totals 14 residues. Germline V gives CDR1 KGHSH, CDR2 LQKENI. The TCR sequence derives from a human donor in good health. The chain combines TRBV18 with TRBJ1-1; 7 positions agree with TRBD1. Specimen: T cells isolated from PBMCs. CDR3 sequence: CASSRGDSYTEAFF. The CDR3 DNA is TGTGCCAGCTCACGGGGGGACAGTTACACTGAAGCTTTCTTT.